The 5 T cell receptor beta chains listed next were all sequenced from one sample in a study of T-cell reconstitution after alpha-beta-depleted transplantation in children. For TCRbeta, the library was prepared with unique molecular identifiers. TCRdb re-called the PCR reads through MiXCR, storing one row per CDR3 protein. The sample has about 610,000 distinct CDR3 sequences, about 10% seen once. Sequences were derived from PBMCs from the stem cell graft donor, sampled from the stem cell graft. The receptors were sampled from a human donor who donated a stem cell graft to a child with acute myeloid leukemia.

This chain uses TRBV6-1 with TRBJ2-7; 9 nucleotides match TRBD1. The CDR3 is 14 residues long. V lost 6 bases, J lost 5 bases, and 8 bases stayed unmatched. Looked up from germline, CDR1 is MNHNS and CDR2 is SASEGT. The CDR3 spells CASSPETGGHEQYF. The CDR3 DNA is TGTGCCAGCAGCCCGGAGACAGGGGGGCACGAGCAGTACTTC.

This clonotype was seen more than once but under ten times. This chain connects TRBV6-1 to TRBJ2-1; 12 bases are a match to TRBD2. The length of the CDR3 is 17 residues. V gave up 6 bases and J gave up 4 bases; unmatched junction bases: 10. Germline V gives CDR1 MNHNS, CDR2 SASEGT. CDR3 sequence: CASSLGLAGPPYNEQFF. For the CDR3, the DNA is TGTGCCAGCAGCCTCGGACTAGCGGGACCTCCATACAATGAGCAGTTCTTC.

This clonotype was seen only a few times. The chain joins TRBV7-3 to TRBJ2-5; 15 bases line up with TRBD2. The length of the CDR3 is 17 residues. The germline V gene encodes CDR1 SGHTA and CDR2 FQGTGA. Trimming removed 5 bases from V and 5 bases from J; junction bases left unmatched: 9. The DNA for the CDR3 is TGTGCCAGCAGCCCAATCTCCGGGACTAGCGGGAGGGAGACCCAGTACTTC. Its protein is CASSPISGTSGRETQYF.

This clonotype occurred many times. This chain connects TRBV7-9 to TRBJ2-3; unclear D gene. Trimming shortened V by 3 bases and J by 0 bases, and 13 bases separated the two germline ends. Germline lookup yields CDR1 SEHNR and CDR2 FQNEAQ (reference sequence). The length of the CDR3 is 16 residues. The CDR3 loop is CASSFRPSSSTDTQYF. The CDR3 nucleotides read TGTGCCAGCAGCTTTCGACCTTCTTCTAGCACAGATACGCAGTATTTT. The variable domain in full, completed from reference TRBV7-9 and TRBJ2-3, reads DTGVSQNPRHKITKRGQNVTFRCDPISEHNRLYWYRQTLGQGPEFLTYFQNEAQLEKSRLLSDRFSAERPKGSFSTLEIQRTEQGDSAMYLCASSFRPSSSTDTQYFGPGTRLTVL.

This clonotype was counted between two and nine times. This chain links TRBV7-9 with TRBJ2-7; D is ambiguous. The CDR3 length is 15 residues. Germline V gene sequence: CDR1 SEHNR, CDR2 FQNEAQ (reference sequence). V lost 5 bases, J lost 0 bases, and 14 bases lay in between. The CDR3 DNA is TGTGCCAGCAGCCACGCTAGTAGGTCCTCCTACGAGCAGTACTTC. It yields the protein CASSHASRSSYEQYF.